Below are 6 T cell receptor beta chains sequenced from a single sample in a study of T cell repertoires in cytomegalovirus infection. Via MiXCR, TCRdb re-called the reads, giving one row per CDR3 protein. Among about 490,000 distinct CDR3 sequences listed, roughly 12% were seen once. The source material was PBMCs. The receptors were sampled from a human donor in good health (CMV status not recorded). Some clones in this sample may be carry-over from other donors' samples.

This clonotype was seen many times. The chain joins TRBV20-1 to TRBJ2-3, with 7 positions matching TRBD1. The CDR3 contains 14 residues. Trimming removed 5 bases from V and 2 bases from J; junction bases left unmatched: 7. In germline, CDR1 is DFQATT, CDR2 SNEGSKA (reference sequence). The CDR3 DNA is TGCAGTGCTCGGGACAGTAGCACCACAGATACGCAGTATTTT. It is translated as CSARDSSTTDTQYF.

The rearrangement joins TRBV3-1 to TRBJ1-1; the match to TRBD1 covers 8 bases. Germline values: CDR1 LGHDT, CDR2 YNNKEL (reference sequence). This CDR3 is built from 14 residues. Trimming cost V 2 bases and J 7 bases; bases outside gene matches: 6. The CDR3 spells CASSQQGARIEAFF. CDR3 bases: TGTGCCAGCAGCCAACAGGGGGCAAGGATTGAAGCTTTCTTT.

Comment on this clonotype: Sequence at one end of the junction differs from germline and may be a read error. V and J are TRBV3-1 and TRBJ2-7; D remains ambiguous. Germline V gene data show CDR1 as LGHDT and CDR2 as YNNKEL (reference sequence). This CDR3 contains 13 residues. The CDR3 bases are TGTGCCAGCAGCCAAGGAGGAAAGAACCCCCAGGACTTC. Translating it yields CASSQGGKNPQDF.

This clonotype occurred many times. The CDR3 nucleotides read TGTGCCAGCAGTACCCCGGCTCGCACCTATGGCTACACCTTC. It translates to CASSTPARTYGYTF. V is TRBV6-6 and J is TRBJ1-2, with D uncertain. The CDR3 length is 14 residues. V dropped 5 bases and J dropped 4 bases, with 14 bases sitting between them. From germline, CDR1 is MNHNY and CDR2 SVGAGI (reference sequence).

This clonotype was observed many times. The V and J genes are TRBV11-3 and TRBJ2-3, with unresolved D. From germline, CDR1 is SGHNT and CDR2 YENEEA. V shed 2 bases and J shed 2 bases, with 11 bases lying between them. The CDR3 loop spans 15 amino acids. CDR3 protein: CASSLMGKLTDTQYF. The CDR3, as DNA: TGTGCCAGCAGCTTAATGGGCAAACTCACAGATACGCAGTATTTT.

This sequence joins TRBV19 and TRBJ1-5; D not resolved. CDR3 length: 18 amino acids. CDR1 is LNHDA and CDR2 is SQIVND in the germline V gene (reference sequence). The V end lost 4 bases, the J end lost 2 bases, and 21 bases lay between the germline ends. The CDR3 loop reads CASSTGSRSDKGNQPQHF. CDR3 nucleotides: TGTGCCAGTAGTACTGGGAGTCGTAGCGATAAAGGCAATCAGCCCCAGCATTTT.